Shown below are 32 T cell receptor beta chains from a single sample sequenced in a study of blood T cell repertoires in COVID-19. Generated by immunoSEQ multiplex PCR, the TCRdb table keeps only in-frame clones and is missing some. Found here are approximately 230,000 clones, 87% of them singletons; the top ten hold just under 6.5%. Sequenced sample: PBMCs or T cells enriched from blood (not recorded which). These receptors all stem from a woman aged 30 to 39 with acute COVID-19.

The V gene is TRBV6-2 or TRBV6-3, the J gene TRBJ1-2; 9 bases line up with TRBD1. The CDR3 is 15 residues long. CDR1 is MNHEY, CDR2 SVGEGT, per germline. V lost 2 bases, J lost 4 bases, and 5 bases stayed unmatched. CDR3 region: CASSYPGTGSYGYTF. For the CDR3, the DNA is TGTGCCAGCAGTTACCCCGGGACAGGGTCCTATGGCTACACCTTC.

This sequence joins TRBV28 and TRBJ2-1; 8 bases are shared with TRBD2. Germline V gene data show CDR1 as MDHEN and CDR2 as SYDVKM. The CDR3 is 21 amino acids. After removal of 3 bases from V and 4 bases from J, the junction contained 23 bases not matched to a gene. This CDR3 is CASSFSINRESASGSYNEQFF. CDR3 nucleotide sequence: TGTGCCAGCAGTTTCTCAATCAACAGGGAATCCGCTAGCGGGTCTTACAATGAGCAGTTCTTC.

This clone was counted a single time. This rearrangement joins TRBV27 to TRBJ1-1; 10 bases agree with TRBD1. Germline CDR1 and CDR2: MNHEY and SMNVEV (reference sequence). The length of the CDR3 is 13 residues. V lost 4 bases to trimming and J lost 11 bases; unmatched junction nucleotides: 7. CDR3 coding DNA: TGTGCCAGCAGTTCCCGGGACAGGGGTTACGCTTTCTTT. Its protein product is CASSSRDRGYAFF.

The gene calls are TRBV5-1 and TRBJ1-1, with unresolved D. The length of the CDR3 is 15 residues. Trimming removed 1 base from V and 1 base from J, with 11 bases in between. Germline CDR1 is SGHRS and CDR2 is YFSETQ. The CDR3 DNA sequence: TGCGCCAGCAGCTTGAGTATGAGGAGGAACACTGAAGCTTTCTTT. The encoded protein is CASSLSMRRNTEAFF.

V and J are TRBV5-1 and TRBJ2-1, with TRBD1 identical over 8 bases. Germline V gene sequence: CDR1 SGHRS, CDR2 YFSETQ. The CDR3 loop spans 15 amino acids. V gave up 0 bases and J gave up 6 bases; unmatched junction bases: 5. The CDR3 nucleotides read TGCGCCAGCAGCTTGGACCCGCAGGGGGCCAATGAGCAGTTCTTC. This sequence encodes CASSLDPQGANEQFF.

This clone was seen a few times. The genes are TRBV5-1 and TRBJ2-3; 7 bases map to TRBD2. The CDR3 spans 16 residues. V shed 4 bases, J shed 0 bases, and the junction held 8 bases outside the gene matches. Germline V gene data show CDR1 as SGHRS and CDR2 as YFSETQ. As DNA, the CDR3 is TGCGCCAGCAGCCCGAAAGCGGGAATTAGCACAGATACGCAGTATTTT. This sequence encodes CASSPKAGISTDTQYF.

This rearrangement joins TRBV5-4 to TRBJ2-5, with 7 bases identical to TRBD1. Germline-derived CDR1 and CDR2 are SGHNT and YYREEE (reference sequence). There are 13 residues in the CDR3. Trimming removed 5 bases from V and 0 bases from J; junction bases left unmatched: 1. The CDR3 region is CASRDRYQETQYF. The CDR3, as DNA: TGTGCCAGCAGGGACAGGTACCAAGAGACCCAGTACTTC. Using reference TRBV5-4 and TRBJ2-5 for the parts outside the CDR3, the full variable domain is ETGVTQSPTHLIKTRGQQVTLRCSSQSGHNTVSWYQQALGQGPQFIFQYYREEENGRGNFPPRFSGLQFPNYSSELNVNALELDDSALYLCASRDRYQETQYFGPGTRLLVL.

CDR3 nucleotides: TGTGCCAGCAGCTTACCTAGCGGAAGAAGCCTAAACACAGATACGCAGTATTTT. Amino acids: CASSLPSGRSLNTDTQYF. This chain uses TRBV7-9 with TRBJ2-3, with 7 bases that match TRBD2. V gave up 2 bases and J gave up 2 bases; unmatched junction bases: 13. The CDR3 runs 18 residues. The germline CDR1 and CDR2 sequences are SEHNR and FQNEAQ (reference sequence).

The chain joins TRBV6-5 to TRBJ2-1; 8 bases align to TRBD1. With 0 bases clipped from V and 3 bases from J, the junction kept 4 bases outside the gene matches. The CDR3 is 16 residues long. Germline assignment: CDR1 MNHEY and CDR2 SVGAGI. Here the CDR3 reads CASSYSGQGLYNEQFF. CDR3 nucleotide sequence: TGTGCCAGCAGTTACTCCGGACAGGGACTCTACAATGAGCAGTTCTTC.

The rearrangement joins TRBV9 to TRBJ2-3; 8 bases are a match to TRBD1. Trimming removed 4 bases from V and 2 bases from J; junction bases left unmatched: 6. The CDR3 sequence is 15 residues long. The germline V gene encodes CDR1 SGDLS and CDR2 YYNGEE. CDR3 in DNA: TGTGCCAGCAGCACACGGACAGGGTCCACAGATACGCAGTATTTT. This encodes CASSTRTGSTDTQYF.

This CDR3 is CASSSAGGRTDTQYF. CDR3 nucleotides: TGTGCCAGCAGCTCAGCGGGGGGGCGGACAGATACGCAGTATTTT. V is TRBV5-4 and J is TRBJ2-3, with 10 bases identical to TRBD2. Germline loops: CDR1 SGHNT, CDR2 YYREEE (reference sequence). The CDR3 is 15 amino acids. V lost 3 bases to trimming and J lost 3 bases; unmatched junction nucleotides: 4.

This chain connects TRBV28 to TRBJ2-7; tentatively, D is TRBD1 (5 bases). Trimming pared 8 bases from V and 0 bases from J, leaving 8 bases between. This CDR3 spans 12 amino acids. Germline-derived CDR1 and CDR2 are MDHEN and SYDVKM. For the CDR3, the DNA is TGTGCCAGCCACAGGAGCTCCTACGAGCAGTACTTC. Translating gives CASHRSSYEQYF.

The V gene is TRBV14, the J gene TRBJ1-1, with a possible D match to TRBD1 (5 bases). The germline V gene has CDR1 SGHDN and CDR2 FVKESK. Trimming shortened V by 2 bases and J by 6 bases, and 22 bases separated the two germline ends. This CDR3 region has 17 residues. The CDR3 DNA sequence: TGTGCCAGCAGCCAATCGATATGGGGGGGGAGGAAGGCTGAAGCTTTCTTT. This sequence encodes CASSQSIWGGRKAEAFF.

For the CDR3, the DNA is TGTGCCAGCAGCCTAGCGACCCCGAACACCGGGGAGCTGTTTTTT. It specifies CASSLATPNTGELFF. This chain joins TRBV28 and TRBJ2-2; D is perhaps TRBD2 (6 bases). Trimming took 6 bases from V and 0 from J, leaving 11 bases between them. Germline CDR1 MDHEN, CDR2 SYDVKM. The CDR3 spans 15 residues.

The chain combines TRBV10-1 with TRBJ1-5; no definite D call. V was clipped by 0 bases and J by 7 bases, with 10 bases between them. The length of the CDR3 is 14 residues. Germline CDR1 reads WNHNN; CDR2 reads SYGVQD (reference sequence). CDR3 residues: CASSESGHQQPQHF. In DNA form, the CDR3 reads TGCGCCAGCAGTGAGTCTGGGCACCAACAGCCCCAGCATTTT.

V usage is TRBV19 and J usage is TRBJ1-2; no clear D. V was cut by 5 bases and J by 5 bases, with 12 bases left in between. Germline V gives CDR1 LNHDA, CDR2 SQIVND (reference sequence). This CDR3 has 13 amino acids. This CDR3 reads CASSAPGTYGYTF. DNA of the CDR3: TGTGCCAGTAGTGCACCAGGTACTTATGGCTACACCTTC.

A single count supports this clone. V is TRBV2 and J is TRBJ1-1, with 7 bases fitting TRBD1. In germline, CDR1 is SNHLY, CDR2 FYNNEI. The CDR3 consists of 13 residues. The V gene end was trimmed by 9 bases and the J gene end by 0 bases; junction bases not matched to a gene: 4. The CDR3, as DNA: TGTGCCAGAAACAGGGGCGTGAACACTGAAGCTTTCTTT. Translating gives CARNRGVNTEAFF. Together with reference TRBV2 and TRBJ1-1, the CDR3 gives the full variable domain: EPEVTQTPSHQVTQMGQEVILRCVPISNHLYFYWYRQILGQKVEFLVSFYNNEISEKSEIFDDQFSVERPDGSNFTLKIRSTKLEDSAMYFCARNRGVNTEAFFGQGTRLTVV.

The chain combines TRBV5-4 with TRBJ2-1; 12 bases are a match to TRBD2. The ends lost 4 bases at V and 11 bases at J; junction bases unmatched: 7. This CDR3 region has 14 residues. Looked up from germline, CDR1 is SGHNT and CDR2 is YYREEE (reference sequence). CDR3 DNA sequence: TGTGCCAGCAGCCTGCGGACTAGCGGGGCCAAGCAGTTCTTC. Amino acid sequence: CASSLRTSGAKQFF.

V gene TRBV28 combines with J gene TRBJ1-1; 8 bases fit TRBD1. With V trimmed by 9 bases and J by 0 bases, 9 bases remained unmatched. Germline V gives CDR1 MDHEN, CDR2 SYDVKM. CDR3 length: 15 amino acids. The CDR3 loop is CASTGGAFMNTEAFF. For the CDR3, the DNA is TGTGCCAGTACAGGGGGGGCCTTTATGAACACTGAAGCTTTCTTT.

This rearrangement joins TRBV3-1 (or the pseudogene TRBV3-2) to TRBJ1-6; the D gene is possibly TRBD1 (6 bases). CDR1 LGHDT and CDR2 YNNKEL come from the germline V gene (reference sequence). The CDR3 covers 13 residues. Deletions cut 4 bases from V and 8 bases from J, with 9 bases between. CDR3 sequence reads: CASSRTEDSPLHF. In DNA form, the CDR3 reads TGTGCCAGCAGCCGGACAGAAGATTCACCCCTCCACTTT.

This rearrangement joins TRBV6-2 or TRBV6-3 to TRBJ1-5; possibly TRBD1 for D (6 bases). The germline CDR1 and CDR2 sequences are MNHEY and SVGEGT. V dropped 5 bases and J dropped 7 bases, with 12 bases sitting between them. The CDR3 sequence is 13 residues long. In nucleotides, the CDR3 is TGTGCCAGCAGTCAAGCAGGGGTCCAGCCCCAGCATTTT. This translates into CASSQAGVQPQHF.

V is TRBV28 and J is TRBJ2-7; 9 positions agree with TRBD2. After removal of 3 bases from V and 3 bases from J, the junction contained 6 bases not matched to a gene. The germline V gene has CDR1 MDHEN and CDR2 SYDVKM. This CDR3 is built from 15 residues. The CDR3 spells CASSFGSGSRYEQYF. CDR3 coding DNA: TGTGCCAGCAGTTTCGGTAGCGGGAGTCGCTACGAGCAGTACTTC.

Only one count was recorded for this clone. The rearrangement joins TRBV6-5 to TRBJ2-1; 7 nucleotides agree with TRBD2. The CDR3 spans 12 residues. Losses at the gene ends were 6 bases for V and 6 bases for J; bases not matched to a gene: 2. Germline V gene data show CDR1 as MNHEY and CDR2 as SVGAGI. The CDR3 sequence: CASRASGNEQFF. In DNA form, the CDR3 reads TGTGCCAGCAGAGCTAGCGGCAATGAGCAGTTCTTC.

The chain is built from TRBV30 and TRBJ2-4; TRBD2 is a possible D gene (6 bases). The V and J ends lost 4 bases and 0 bases respectively, with 16 bases between them. Germline CDR1 and CDR2: GTSNPN and SVGIG (reference sequence). The length of the CDR3 is 16 residues. The CDR3 reads CAWNLGGTIAKNIQYF. CDR3 in DNA: TGTGCCTGGAACTTGGGGGGAACTATAGCCAAAAACATTCAGTACTTC. The full variable domain, in which reference TRBV30 and TRBJ2-4 provide the parts outside the CDR3, is SQTIHQWPATLVQPVGSPLSLECTVEGTSNPNLYWYRQAAGRGLQLLFYSVGIGQISSEVPQNLSASRPQDRQFILSSKKLLLSDSGFYLCAWNLGGTIAKNIQYFGAGTRLSVL.

The rearrangement joins TRBV7-2 to TRBJ1-5; no clear D gene. The CDR3 is 14 residues long. V lost 5 bases and J lost 1, with 9 bases in between. Germline CDR1 is SGHTA and CDR2 is FQGNSA. The CDR3 coding sequence is TGTGCCAGCAGCCTAGACACAAGCAATCAGCCCCAGCATTTT. Translated: CASSLDTSNQPQHF.

V usage is TRBV3-1 (or the pseudogene TRBV3-2) and J usage is TRBJ1-2; 7 nucleotides align to TRBD1. The junction had 8 bases not matched to a gene; V was cut back by 2 bases and J by 14 bases. Germline CDR1 is LGHDT and CDR2 is YNNKEL (reference sequence). The CDR3 consists of 12 residues. CDR3 residues: CASSQFTTGRTF. In DNA form, the CDR3 reads TGTGCCAGCAGCCAATTCACGACAGGGCGAACCTTC.

This sequence joins TRBV4-1 and TRBJ2-2; D uncertain. The germline gives CDR1 MGHRA, CDR2 YSYEKL. The CDR3 loop spans 13 amino acids. Trimming stripped 4 bases from V and 1 base from J, with 4 bases between. The CDR3 coding sequence is TGCGCCAGCAGCCGACAGAACACCGGGGAGCTGTTTTTT. Protein: CASSRQNTGELFF.

This chain links TRBV10-2 with TRBJ2-7; possibly TRBD2 for D (7 bases). The CDR3 is 16 amino acids. Trimming pared 3 bases from V and 1 base from J, leaving 16 bases between. Germline V gene lookup returns CDR1 WSHSY and CDR2 SAAADI. CDR3 nucleotides: TGCGCCAGCAGTGACCCCGGGGGGCAGTCTTCCTACGAGCAGTACTTC. It codes for CASSDPGGQSSYEQYF.

V usage is TRBV9 and J usage is TRBJ2-7; TRBD2 might be the D (5 bases). The CDR3 is made up of 15 amino acids. The germline V and J ends were trimmed by 0 bases and 0 bases, with 10 bases remaining between them. Germline V gene sequence: CDR1 SGDLS, CDR2 YYNGEE. The CDR3 nucleotides are TGTGCCAGCAGCGTAGGAGGGCCGAGCTCCTACGAGCAGTACTTC. This codes for CASSVGGPSSYEQYF.

The gene calls are TRBV19 and TRBJ2-1; 15 nucleotides line up with TRBD2. CDR3 length: 15 amino acids. Germline CDR1 and CDR2: LNHDA and SQIVND (reference sequence). J was trimmed by 7 bases and V by 4 bases; bases with no gene match: 2. The CDR3 protein is CASSTGLAGGNEQFF. As DNA, the CDR3 is TGTGCCAGTAGTACGGGACTAGCGGGAGGAAATGAGCAGTTCTTC.

The rearrangement uses TRBV10-3 and TRBJ2-1, with 8 nucleotides matching TRBD2. Germline values: CDR1 ENHRY, CDR2 SYGVKD. Losses at the gene ends were 3 bases for V and 3 bases for J; bases not matched to a gene: 7. This CDR3 is built from 16 residues. In nucleotides, the CDR3 is TGTGCCATCAGTGACGGGCTGGCGGGAGGCTACAATGAGCAGTTCTTC. Protein product: CAISDGLAGGYNEQFF.

The chain links TRBV7-6 to TRBJ2-7; the match to TRBD1 covers 8 bases. The CDR3 runs to 14 residues. V was clipped by 1 base and J by 3 bases; unmatched bases: 2. Germline V gene sequence: CDR1 SGHVS, CDR2 FNYEAQ. CDR3 in DNA: TGTGCCAGCAGCTTAGGGGGACAGGTCTACGAGCAGTACTTC. The encoded protein is CASSLGGQVYEQYF.